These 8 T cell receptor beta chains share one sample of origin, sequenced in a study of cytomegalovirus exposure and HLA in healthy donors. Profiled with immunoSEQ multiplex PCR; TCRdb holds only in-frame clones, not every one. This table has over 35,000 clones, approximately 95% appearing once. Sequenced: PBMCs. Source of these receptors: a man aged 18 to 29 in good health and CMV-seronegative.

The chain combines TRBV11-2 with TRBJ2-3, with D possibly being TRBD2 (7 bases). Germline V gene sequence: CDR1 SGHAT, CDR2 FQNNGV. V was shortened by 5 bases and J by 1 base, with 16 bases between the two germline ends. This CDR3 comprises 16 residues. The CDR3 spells CASSRMGGAGTDTQYF. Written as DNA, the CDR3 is TGTGCCAGCAGCCGAATGGGGGGGGCCGGCACAGATACGCAGTATTTT.

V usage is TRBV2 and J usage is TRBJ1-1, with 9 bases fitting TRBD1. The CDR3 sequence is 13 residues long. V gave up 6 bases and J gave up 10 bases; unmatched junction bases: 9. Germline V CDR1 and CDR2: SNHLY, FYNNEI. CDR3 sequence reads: CASSQGQGVGAFF. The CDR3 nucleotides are TGTGCCAGCAGCCAGGGACAGGGCGTTGGAGCTTTCTTT.

CDR3 nucleotides: TGTGCCAGCACTGTGCAGGGTGGGAACAACAATGAGCAGTTCTTC. Encoded protein: CASTVQGGNNNEQFF. This chain joins TRBV6-1 and TRBJ2-1; a weak D match, TRBD1 (5 bases). V lost 7 bases and J 5 bases, leaving 18 bases between the germline ends. Germline V gene data show CDR1 as MNHNS and CDR2 as SASEGT. The CDR3 covers 15 residues.

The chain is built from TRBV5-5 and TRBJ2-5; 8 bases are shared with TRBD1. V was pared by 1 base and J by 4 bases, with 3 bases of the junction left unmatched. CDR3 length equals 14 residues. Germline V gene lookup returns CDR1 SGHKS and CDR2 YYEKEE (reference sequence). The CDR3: CASSLTQGAETQYF. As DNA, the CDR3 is TGTGCCAGCAGCTTGACCCAGGGGGCAGAGACCCAGTACTTC.

CDR3 loop: CASSPQGASHGYTF. CDR3 in DNA: TGTGCCAGCTCACCACAGGGGGCGTCGCATGGCTACACCTTC. The chain recombines TRBV18 with TRBJ1-2; 7 bases align to TRBD1. CDR1 is KGHSH, CDR2 LQKENI, per germline. V trimming: 1 base; J trimming: 6 bases; junction bases outside the gene matches: 5. The CDR3 totals 14 residues.

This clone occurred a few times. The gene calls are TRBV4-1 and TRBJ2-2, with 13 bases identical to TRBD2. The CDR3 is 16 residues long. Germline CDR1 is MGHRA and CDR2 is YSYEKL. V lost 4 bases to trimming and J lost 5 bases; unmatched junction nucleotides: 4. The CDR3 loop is CASSPWTSGSTGELFF. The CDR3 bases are TGCGCCAGCAGCCCTTGGACTAGCGGGAGTACCGGGGAGCTGTTTTTT.

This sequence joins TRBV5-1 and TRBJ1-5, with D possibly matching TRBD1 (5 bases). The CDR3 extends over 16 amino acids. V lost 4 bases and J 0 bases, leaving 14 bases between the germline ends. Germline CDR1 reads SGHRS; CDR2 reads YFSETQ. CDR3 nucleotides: TGCGCCAGCAGCCTCAACCCAGGGTTTAGCAATCAGCCCCAGCATTTT. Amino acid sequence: CASSLNPGFSNQPQHF.

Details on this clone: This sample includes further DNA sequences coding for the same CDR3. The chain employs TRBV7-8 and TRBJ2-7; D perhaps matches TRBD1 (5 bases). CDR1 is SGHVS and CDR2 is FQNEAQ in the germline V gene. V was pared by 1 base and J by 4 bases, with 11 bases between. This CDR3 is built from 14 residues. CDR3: CASSLDRQAYEQYF. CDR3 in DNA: TGTGCCAGCAGCTTAGACAGGCAAGCTTACGAGCAGTACTTC.